A single sample gave rise to the 21 T cell receptor beta chains below, sequenced in a study of T cell changes during pregnancy in multiple sclerosis. Only in-frame clones appear in the TCRdb table, and some are missing; sequencing was by immunoSEQ multiplex PCR. The repertoire holds 90,000 to 95,000 clones, approximately 90% seen once, with around 1% in the top ten. Sequencing was performed on peripheral blood, taken before pregnancy. The receptor set was obtained from a female donor with multiple sclerosis, enrolled in a pregnancy study.

The chain carries TRBV4-1 and TRBJ2-1; 9 bases map to TRBD2. Germline loops: CDR1 MGHRA, CDR2 YSYEKL. Germline trimming cut 5 bases from V and 1 base from J; bases unmatched to any gene: 6. This CDR3 is built from 16 residues. This CDR3 is CASSSTSGISYNEQFF. In DNA, the CDR3 is TGCGCCAGCAGCTCGACTAGCGGCATTTCCTACAATGAGCAGTTCTTC.

The genes are TRBV7-7 and TRBJ2-2; the D is unclear. Deletions cut 1 base from V and 1 base from J, with 7 bases between. The CDR3 covers 15 residues. Germline CDR1 SSHAT, CDR2 FNYEAQ (reference sequence). For the CDR3, the DNA is TGTGCCAGCAGCTTAGAGGCAGGGAACACCGGGGAGCTGTTTTTT. Its protein product is CASSLEAGNTGELFF.

The V and J genes are TRBV7-8 and TRBJ1-2; maybe TRBD1 (6 bases). Germline CDR1 reads SGHVS; CDR2 reads FQNEAQ. Trimming removed 4 bases at V and 3 bases at J, with 9 bases between. This CDR3 is built from 13 residues. The CDR3 loop is CASSSQGDYGYTF. CDR3 DNA sequence: TGTGCCAGCAGCTCACAGGGTGACTATGGCTACACCTTC.

The V and J genes are TRBV6-5 and TRBJ2-1; D not certain. The CDR3 contains 15 residues. Germline V CDR1 and CDR2: MNHEY, SVGAGI. The V and J ends lost 0 bases and 3 bases respectively, with 9 bases between them. The DNA for the CDR3 is TGTGCCAGCAGTTACTCCGGTTATAACTACAATGAGCAGTTCTTC. Residues: CASSYSGYNYNEQFF.

The chain recombines TRBV7-9 with TRBJ1-4; D may be TRBD1 (5 bases). Germline assignment: CDR1 SEHNR and CDR2 FQNEAQ (reference sequence). CDR3 size: 14 residues. Trimming took off 3 bases at V and 15 bases at J, with 20 bases between the two ends. CDR3 protein: CASSFLHQGSRMFF. The CDR3 DNA is TGTGCCAGCAGCTTCTTGCACCAGGGTTCCCGAATGTTTTTT.

The chain joins TRBV28 to TRBJ1-2, with D possibly matching TRBD1 (6 bases). Germline lookup yields CDR1 MDHEN and CDR2 SYDVKM. Between the trimmed V and J ends, which lost 5 bases and 4 bases, there was a span of 20 bases. The CDR3 has 16 residues. The CDR3 DNA follows: TGTGCCAGCAGTCCTGTTACTCCGACAGGATCCTATGGCTACACCTTC. Translated, it gives CASSPVTPTGSYGYTF.

The CDR3 DNA reads TGTGCCAGCAGTTACGGCGGGGGGCCCGAGACCCAGTACTTC. As protein: CASSYGGGPETQYF. The chain carries TRBV6-6 and TRBJ2-5; 8 nucleotides align to TRBD2. V shed 2 bases, J shed 5 bases, and the junction held 4 bases outside the gene matches. Germline CDR1 reads MNHNY; CDR2 reads SVGAGI (reference sequence). The CDR3 contains 14 residues.

The CDR3 loop is CAIQGRGPNQPQHF. DNA of the CDR3: TGTGCCATACAGGGGAGAGGACCGAATCAGCCCCAGCATTTT. V is TRBV2 and J is TRBJ1-5; 7 nucleotides match TRBD1. Germline V gene data show CDR1 as SNHLY and CDR2 as FYNNEI. The length of the CDR3 is 14 residues. V lost 10 bases and J lost 4; bases outside the gene matches: 10. Full variable domain (rest looked up from reference TRBV2 and TRBJ1-5): EPEVTQTPSHQVTQMGQEVILRCVPISNHLYFYWYRQILGQKVEFLVSFYNNEISEKSEIFDDQFSVERPDGSNFTLKIRSTKLEDSAMYFCAIQGRGPNQPQHFGDGTRLSIL.

The chain joins TRBV14 to TRBJ2-7; D is possibly TRBD1 (5 bases). Per germline, CDR1 SGHDN and CDR2 FVKESK. This CDR3 comprises 15 residues. Trimming shortened V by 3 bases and J by 3 bases, and 15 bases separated the two germline ends. CDR3 DNA sequence: TGTGCCAGCAGCCACACCCATGGACAAGGCTACGAGCAGTACTTC. Amino acids: CASSHTHGQGYEQYF.

The chain is built from TRBV5-1 and TRBJ1-4; D is possibly TRBD1 (6 bases). The CDR3 consists of 15 residues. Germline assignment: CDR1 SGHRS and CDR2 YFSETQ. V gave up 0 bases and J gave up 7 bases, with 13 bases separating them. CDR3 sequence (DNA): TGCGCCAGCAGCTTGGATGGGGGCGGAGGTGAAAAACTGTTTTTT. Residues: CASSLDGGGGEKLFF.

V is TRBV2 and J is TRBJ2-7; 9 nucleotides align to TRBD2. With V trimmed by 3 bases and J by 3 bases, 6 bases remained unmatched. The CDR3 is made up of 15 amino acids. The germline gives CDR1 SNHLY, CDR2 FYNNEI. The CDR3 DNA sequence: TGTGCCAGCAGTGACCACCGGCGGGGGGGCTACGAGCAGTACTTC. It specifies CASSDHRRGGYEQYF.

The J gene is TRBJ2-1, the V gene TRBV20-1; possibly TRBD2 for D (5 bases). This CDR3 region has 11 residues. Per germline, CDR1 DFQATT and CDR2 SNEGSKA (reference sequence). Written as DNA, the CDR3 is TGCGGTAGTGAGGGCCCGGATGAGCAGTTCTTC. It encodes CGSEGPDEQFF.

The gene calls are TRBV25-1 and TRBJ1-3; D perhaps matches TRBD1 (5 bases). The germline V and J ends were trimmed by 5 bases and 1 base, with 9 bases remaining between them. The CDR3 is 14 residues long. CDR1 is MGHDK and CDR2 is SYGVNS in the germline V gene. The CDR3 here is CASSSGLSGNTIYF. For the CDR3, the DNA is TGTGCCAGCAGTTCAGGGCTGTCTGGAAACACCATATATTTT.

This chain connects TRBV5-5 to TRBJ2-7; a possible D gene is TRBD2 (5 bases). Germline V CDR1 and CDR2: SGHKS, YYEKEE (reference sequence). This CDR3 contains 14 residues. V lost 2 bases to trimming and J lost 7 bases, with 16 bases between them. The CDR3 DNA reads TGTGCCAGCAGCTTCCCTAACGGGGTCGAAGAGCAGTACTTC. Amino acids: CASSFPNGVEEQYF.

The chain combines TRBV19 with TRBJ2-6, with D unresolved. V lost 4 bases, J lost 0 bases, and 25 bases lay in between. CDR1 is LNHDA and CDR2 is SQIVND in the germline V gene (reference sequence). There are 21 residues in the CDR3. The CDR3 spells CASSKDETRWAPSSGANVLTF. CDR3 DNA sequence: TGTGCCAGTAGTAAAGATGAAACCCGCTGGGCCCCGAGCTCTGGGGCCAACGTCCTGACTTTC.

The V gene is TRBV6-5, the J gene TRBJ2-3, with TRBD1 matching 8 bases. The germline gives CDR1 MNHEY, CDR2 SVGAGI. The V and J ends lost 4 bases and 4 bases, in that order; junction bases with no gene match: 4. The CDR3 covers 14 residues. CDR3 region: CASSSRGRADTQYF. CDR3 nucleotides: TGTGCCAGCAGTTCCAGGGGGCGGGCAGATACGCAGTATTTT.

V gene TRBV25-1 combines with J gene TRBJ2-7, with D possibly being TRBD1 (5 bases). With 1 base removed from V and 2 bases from J, the gap between germline ends came to 12 bases. The CDR3 is made up of 15 amino acids. CDR1 is MGHDK and CDR2 is SYGVNS in the germline V gene. The CDR3 is CASSEWGGAAYEQYF. The CDR3 DNA sequence: TGTGCCAGCAGTGAATGGGGTGGGGCTGCCTACGAGCAGTACTTC.

This sequence joins TRBV2 and TRBJ2-1; weak D call: TRBD1 (6 bases). Per germline, CDR1 SNHLY and CDR2 FYNNEI. The V gene lost 5 bases and the J gene lost 12 bases, with 11 bases spanning the gap. CDR3 length equals 11 residues. This CDR3 reads CASSIIGGQFF. The DNA for the CDR3 is TGTGCCAGCAGTATTATAGGGGGGCAGTTCTTC.

CDR3 nucleotide sequence: TGTGCCAGTAGTCTACCAGCGGGCGCGAACACCGGGGAGCTGTTTTTT. Residues: CASSLPAGANTGELFF. The chain employs TRBV19 and TRBJ2-2; the D gene is possibly TRBD2 (6 bases). The germline V and J ends were trimmed by 5 bases and 0 bases, with 13 bases remaining between them. This CDR3 is 16 amino acids long. Germline V gene sequence: CDR1 LNHDA, CDR2 SQIVND (reference sequence).

This clone was seen once. The chain combines TRBV6-1 with TRBJ2-3; the D gene is possibly TRBD1 (7 bases). Germline V lookup: CDR1 MNHNS, CDR2 SASEGT. The length of the CDR3 is 15 residues. V lost 4 bases, J lost 6 bases, and 17 bases lay in between. CDR3 sequence reads: CASSASNSGGDTQYF. CDR3 sequence (DNA): TGTGCCAGCAGTGCTTCTAACTCAGGGGGGGATACGCAGTATTTT.

The chain is built from TRBV27 and TRBJ2-7; 11 bases are a match to TRBD1. CDR3 size: 17 residues. J was trimmed by 6 bases and V by 6 bases; bases with no gene match: 16. Germline lookup yields CDR1 MNHEY and CDR2 SMNVEV (reference sequence). The CDR3 loop reads CASSPGTGGTVPTEQYF. The CDR3 bases are TGTGCCAGCAGCCCAGGGACAGGGGGGACGGTGCCTACCGAGCAGTACTTC.